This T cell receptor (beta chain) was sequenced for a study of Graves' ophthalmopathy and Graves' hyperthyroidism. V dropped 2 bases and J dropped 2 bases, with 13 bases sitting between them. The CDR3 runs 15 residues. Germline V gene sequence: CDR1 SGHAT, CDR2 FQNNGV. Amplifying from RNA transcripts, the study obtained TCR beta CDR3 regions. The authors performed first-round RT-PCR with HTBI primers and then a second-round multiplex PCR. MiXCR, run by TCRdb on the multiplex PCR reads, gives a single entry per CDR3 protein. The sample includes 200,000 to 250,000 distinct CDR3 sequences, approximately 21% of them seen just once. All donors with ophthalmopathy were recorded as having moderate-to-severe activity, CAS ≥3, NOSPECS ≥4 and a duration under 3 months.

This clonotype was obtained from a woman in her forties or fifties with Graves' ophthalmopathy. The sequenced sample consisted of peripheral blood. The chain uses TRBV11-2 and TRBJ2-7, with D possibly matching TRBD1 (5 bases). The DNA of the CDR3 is TGTGCCAGCAGCTTATATACGAGACAGACCTACGAGCAGTACTTC. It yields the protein CASSLYTRQTYEQYF.